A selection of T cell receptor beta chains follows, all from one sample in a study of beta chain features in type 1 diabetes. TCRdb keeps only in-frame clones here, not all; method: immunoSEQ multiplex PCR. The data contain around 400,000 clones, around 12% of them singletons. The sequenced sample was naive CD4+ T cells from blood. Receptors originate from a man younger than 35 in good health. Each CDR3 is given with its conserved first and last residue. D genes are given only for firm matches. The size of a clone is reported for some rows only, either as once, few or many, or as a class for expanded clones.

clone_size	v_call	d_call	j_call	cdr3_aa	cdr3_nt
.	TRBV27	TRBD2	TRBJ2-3	CASSLEAGGSDTQYF	TGTGCCAGCAGTTTAGAAGCGGGAGGGTCAGATACGCAGTATTTT
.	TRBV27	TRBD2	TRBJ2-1	CASSLLSSGRSFHEQFF	TGTGCCAGCAGTTTGTTGTCTAGCGGGAGGTCTTTCCATGAGCAGTTCTTC
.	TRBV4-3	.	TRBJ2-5	CASSQNQGFQETQYF	TGCGCCAGCAGCCAGAATCAGGGTTTCCAAGAGACCCAGTACTTC
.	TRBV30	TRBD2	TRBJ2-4	CAWSETGTSGGENIQYF	TGTGCCTGGAGCGAAACCGGGACTAGCGGGGGGGAAAACATTCAGTACTTC
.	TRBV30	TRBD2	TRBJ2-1	CAWSTVLAGGNEQFF	TGTGCCTGGAGTACGGTTCTGGCGGGGGGGAATGAGCAGTTCTTC
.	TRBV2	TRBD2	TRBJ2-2	CASSVELAGTGELFF	TGTGCCAGCAGTGTCGAACTAGCGGGGACCGGGGAGCTGTTTTTT
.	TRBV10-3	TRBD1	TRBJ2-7	CAINPGQGGNEQYF	TGTGCCATCAATCCCGGACAGGGCGGGAACGAGCAGTACTTC
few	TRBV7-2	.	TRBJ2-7	CASSSRRSHGDEQYF	TGTGCCAGCAGCTCTCGTCGTAGCCACGGAGACGAGCAGTACTTC
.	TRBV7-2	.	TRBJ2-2	CASSPRGGGGELFF	TGTGCCAGCAGCCCGCGGGGTGGTGGCGGGGAGCTGTTTTTT
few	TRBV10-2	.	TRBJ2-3	CASSAGGLSTDTQYF	TGCGCCAGCAGTGCCGGGGGGCTTAGCACAGATACGCAGTATTTT
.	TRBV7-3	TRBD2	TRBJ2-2	CASSPTSGSGELFF	TGTGCCAGCAGTCCGACTAGCGGGAGTGGGGAGCTGTTTTTT
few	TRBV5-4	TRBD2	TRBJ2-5	CASSWGLAAPGETQYF	TGTGCCAGCAGCTGGGGACTAGCGGCCCCTGGGGAGACCCAGTACTTC
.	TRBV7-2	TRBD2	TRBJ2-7	CASSLAGGLRLGF	TGTGCCAGCAGCTTAGCGGGGGGACTACGACTTGGCTTC
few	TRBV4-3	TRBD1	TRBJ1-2	CASSQDATGERGYTF	TGCGCCAGCAGCCAAGATGCGACAGGGGAAAGAGGCTACACCTTC
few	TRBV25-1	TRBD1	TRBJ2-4	CASSTGTGPLAKNIQYF	TGTGCCAGCAGTACTGGGACAGGGCCCCTAGCCAAAAACATTCAGTACTTC
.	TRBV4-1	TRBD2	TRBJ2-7	CASSHLQAGRRYEQYF	TGCGCCAGCAGCCACCTCCAAGCGGGGAGACGCTACGAGCAGTACTTC
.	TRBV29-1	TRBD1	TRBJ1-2	CSARQGAAHGYTF	TGCAGCGCACGACAGGGGGCGGCCCATGGCTACACCTTC
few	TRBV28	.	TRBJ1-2	CASSAPGRPGGYTF	TGTGCCAGCAGTGCCCCGGGCCGCCCGGGAGGCTACACCTTC
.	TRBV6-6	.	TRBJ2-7	CASSPRWEQYF	TGTGCCAGCAGTCCACGGTGGGAGCAGTACTTC
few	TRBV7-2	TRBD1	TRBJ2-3	CASSPWTGSADTQYF	TGTGCCAGCAGCCCCTGGACAGGGAGCGCAGATACGCAGTATTTT